This note documents a single TCR beta chain sequence. Only in-frame clones appear in the TCRdb table, and some are missing; sequencing was by immunoSEQ multiplex PCR. This sample yields about 1.5 million clones, of which 98% are seen a single time; 0.4% to 0.55% belongs to the top ten. The data belong to a study of shared clonotypes between healthy human individuals. The germline gives CDR1 KGHSH, CDR2 LQKENI. Trimming pared 5 bases from V and 0 bases from J, leaving 7 bases between. CDR3 length: 13 amino acids. The V and J genes are TRBV18 and TRBJ2-5, with D uncertain. Sequenced sample: naive CD4+ T cells sorted from blood. Sample subset: CD45RA+ positively selected. This receptor was taken from a man younger than 45 in good health. The CDR3 here is CASSYPNQETQYF. DNA of the CDR3: TGTGCCAGCTCATATCCCAACCAAGAGACCCAGTACTTC.